This is a list of T cell receptor beta chains from one sample in a study of PD-1 blockade in classical Hodgkin lymphoma. Produced via immunoSEQ multiplex PCR; TCRdb's table is partial and in-frame only. Altogether more than 25,000 clones are present, roughly 90% being singletons, with the ten largest covering under 0.4%. Sequencing used CD4+ T cells from blood. These TCRs come from a human donor with classical Hodgkin lymphoma. Each CDR3 is given with its conserved first and last residue. A D gene is named only where the DNA matches it firmly.

v_call	d_call	j_call	cdr3_aa
TRBV2	TRBD1	TRBJ2-5	CANPKDRSEQETQYF
TRBV27	-	TRBJ2-7	CASSFVEPYEQYF
TRBV29-1	-	TRBJ2-1	CSAGSIEQFF
TRBV5-6	TRBD2	TRBJ2-5	CASSFFPGLSQETQYF
TRBV19	TRBD1	TRBJ1-5	CASSTYLTGIQPQHF
TRBV27	-	TRBJ2-7	CASSPNTRGPLYEQYF
TRBV10-3	TRBD1	TRBJ1-6	CAISGEGGRSPLHF
TRBV30	-	TRBJ2-3	CACLPLSPSTQYF
TRBV6-1	-	TRBJ1-1	CASSEVLNTEAFF
TRBV27	TRBD2	TRBJ2-5	CASRAGLAGGDETQYF
TRBV9	TRBD1	TRBJ1-3	CASSAGGEGTIYF
TRBV15	-	TRBJ2-6	CATSSPGTAGANVLTF
TRBV28	TRBD2	TRBJ2-7	CASSSGEAGGYEQYF
TRBV29-1	-	TRBJ2-3	CSVEEGLAAGTDTQYF
TRBV20-1	-	TRBJ1-5	CSATSGQPQHF
TRBV28	TRBD1	TRBJ1-1	CASSQTGAEAFF
TRBV5-1	-	TRBJ2-5	CASGQKQGQETQYF
TRBV7-9	TRBD1	TRBJ2-7	CASSLVGTGSYEQYF
TRBV7-9	TRBD1	TRBJ1-1	CASSPTGRGDTEAFF
TRBV6-1	-	TRBJ2-1	CASIPRVNEQFF
TRBV2	-	TRBJ1-2	CASSVEQVYGYTF
TRBV7-8	TRBD1	TRBJ1-5	CASSFLTGVGNQPQHF
TRBV6-6	TRBD1	TRBJ1-2	CASSYSGTETSYTF
TRBV28	-	TRBJ1-5	CAGGDARAGNQPQHF
TRBV6-5	TRBD1	TRBJ2-7	CASSRDRGYEQYF
TRBV2	-	TRBJ2-1	CASSEARGPSNEQFF